This T cell receptor beta chain was captured by sequencing in a study of control samples from healthy donors and cancer patients. The assay was immunoSEQ multiplex PCR, and TCRdb's table has in-frame clones only and misses some. This sample has approximately 150,000 clones, with 90% to 95% found just once. This CDR3 contains 15 residues. Deletions cut 2 bases from V and 10 bases from J, with 18 bases between. Germline V CDR1 and CDR2: MDHEN, SYDVKM. The sample consisted of blood. The sequence derives from a young woman in good health. The chain combines TRBV28 with TRBJ2-1; D perhaps matches TRBD1 (5 bases). This CDR3 reads CASSLGLGREKEQFF. CDR3 in DNA: TGTGCCAGCAGTTTAGGGCTGGGCAGGGAAAAGGAGCAGTTCTTC.